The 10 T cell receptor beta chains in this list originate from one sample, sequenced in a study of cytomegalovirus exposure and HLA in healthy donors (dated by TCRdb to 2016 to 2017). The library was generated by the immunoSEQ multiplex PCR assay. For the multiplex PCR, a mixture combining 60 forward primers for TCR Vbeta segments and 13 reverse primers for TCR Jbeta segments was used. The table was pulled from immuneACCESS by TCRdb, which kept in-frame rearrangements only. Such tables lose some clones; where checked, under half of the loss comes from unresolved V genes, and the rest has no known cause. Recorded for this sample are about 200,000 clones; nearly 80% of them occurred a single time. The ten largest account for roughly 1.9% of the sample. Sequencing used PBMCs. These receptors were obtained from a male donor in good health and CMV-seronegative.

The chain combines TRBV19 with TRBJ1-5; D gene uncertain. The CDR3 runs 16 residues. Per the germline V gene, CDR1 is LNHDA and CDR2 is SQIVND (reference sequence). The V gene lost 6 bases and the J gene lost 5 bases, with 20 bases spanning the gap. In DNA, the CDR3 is TGTGCCAGTAGGCTCTTGGGAGGAGCGCCAGATCAGCCCCAGCATTTT. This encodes CASRLLGGAPDQPQHF. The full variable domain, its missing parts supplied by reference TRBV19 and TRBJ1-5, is DGGITQSPKYLFRKEGQNVTLSCEQNLNHDAMYWYRQDPGQGLRLIYYSQIVNDFQKGDIAEGYSVSREKKESFPLTVTSAQKNPTAFYLCASRLLGGAPDQPQHFGDGTRLSIL.

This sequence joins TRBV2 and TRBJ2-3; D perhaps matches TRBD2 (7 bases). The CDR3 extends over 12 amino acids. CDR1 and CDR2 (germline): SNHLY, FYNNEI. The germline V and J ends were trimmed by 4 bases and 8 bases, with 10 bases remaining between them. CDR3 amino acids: CASSGGGPTQYF. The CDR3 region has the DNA TGTGCCAGCAGTGGCGGGGGCCCTACGCAGTATTTT.

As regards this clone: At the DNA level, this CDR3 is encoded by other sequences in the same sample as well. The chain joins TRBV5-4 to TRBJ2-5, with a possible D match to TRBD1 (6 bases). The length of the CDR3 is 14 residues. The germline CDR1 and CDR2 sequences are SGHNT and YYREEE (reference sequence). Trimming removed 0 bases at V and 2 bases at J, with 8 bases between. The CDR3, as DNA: TGTGCCAGCAGCTTGGAGAGGGGGCAAGAGACCCAGTACTTC. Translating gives CASSLERGQETQYF. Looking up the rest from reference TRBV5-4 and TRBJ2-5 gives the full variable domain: ETGVTQSPTHLIKTRGQQVTLRCSSQSGHNTVSWYQQALGQGPQFIFQYYREEENGRGNFPPRFSGLQFPNYSSELNVNALELDDSALYLCASSLERGQETQYFGPGTRLLVL.

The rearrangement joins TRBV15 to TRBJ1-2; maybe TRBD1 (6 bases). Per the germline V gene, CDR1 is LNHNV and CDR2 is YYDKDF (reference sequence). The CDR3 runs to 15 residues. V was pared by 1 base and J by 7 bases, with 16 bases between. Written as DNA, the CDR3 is TGTGCCACCAGCAGAGGTGGGCAGGGGTTGGGTGGCTACACCTTC. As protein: CATSRGGQGLGGYTF.

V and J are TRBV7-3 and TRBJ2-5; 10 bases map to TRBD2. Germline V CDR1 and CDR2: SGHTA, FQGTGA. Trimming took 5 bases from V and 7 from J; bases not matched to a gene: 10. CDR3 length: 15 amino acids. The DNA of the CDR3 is TGTGCCAGCAGCCCGACTAGCGGGCCCCGTGGGACCCAGTACTTC. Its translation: CASSPTSGPRGTQYF.

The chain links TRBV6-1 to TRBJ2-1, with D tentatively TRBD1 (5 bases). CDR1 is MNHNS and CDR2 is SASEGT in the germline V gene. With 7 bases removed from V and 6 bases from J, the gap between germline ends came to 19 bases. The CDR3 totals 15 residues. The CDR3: CASTVAHQGSNEQFF. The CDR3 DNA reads TGTGCCAGCACCGTAGCTCACCAGGGATCCAATGAGCAGTTCTTC.

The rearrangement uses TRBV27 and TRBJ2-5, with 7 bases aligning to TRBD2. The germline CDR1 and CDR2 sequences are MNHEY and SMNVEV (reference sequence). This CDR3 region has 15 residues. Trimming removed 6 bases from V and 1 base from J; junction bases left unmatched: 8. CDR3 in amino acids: CASRPRGLSQETQYF. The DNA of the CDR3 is TGTGCCAGCAGGCCCCGGGGACTATCCCAAGAGACCCAGTACTTC.

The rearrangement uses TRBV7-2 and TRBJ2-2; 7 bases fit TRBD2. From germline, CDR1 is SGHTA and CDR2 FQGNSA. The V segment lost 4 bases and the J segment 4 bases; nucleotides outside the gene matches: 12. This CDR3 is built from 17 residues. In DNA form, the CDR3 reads TGTGCCAGCAGCTCCCCGACTAGCCTACCGGGCACCGGGGAGCTGTTTTTT. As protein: CASSSPTSLPGTGELFF.

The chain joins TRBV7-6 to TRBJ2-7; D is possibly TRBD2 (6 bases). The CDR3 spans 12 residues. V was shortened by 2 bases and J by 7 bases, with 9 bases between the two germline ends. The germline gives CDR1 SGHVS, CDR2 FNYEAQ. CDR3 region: CASSLLRGEQYF. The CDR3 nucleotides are TGTGCCAGCAGCTTATTGCGGGGAGAGCAGTACTTC. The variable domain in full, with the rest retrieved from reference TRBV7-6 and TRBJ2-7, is GAGVSQSPRYKVTKRGQDVALRCDPISGHVSLYWYRQALGQGPEFLTYFNYEAQQDKSGLPNDRFSAERPEGSISTLTIQRTEQRDSAMYRCASSLLRGEQYFGPGTRLTVT.

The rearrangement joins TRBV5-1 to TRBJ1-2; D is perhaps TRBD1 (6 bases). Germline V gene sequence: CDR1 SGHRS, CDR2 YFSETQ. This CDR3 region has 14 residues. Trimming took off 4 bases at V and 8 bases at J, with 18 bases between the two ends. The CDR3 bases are TGCGCCAGCAGCGTATTATCAGGGGAGAGGGGCTACACCTTC. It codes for CASSVLSGERGYTF.